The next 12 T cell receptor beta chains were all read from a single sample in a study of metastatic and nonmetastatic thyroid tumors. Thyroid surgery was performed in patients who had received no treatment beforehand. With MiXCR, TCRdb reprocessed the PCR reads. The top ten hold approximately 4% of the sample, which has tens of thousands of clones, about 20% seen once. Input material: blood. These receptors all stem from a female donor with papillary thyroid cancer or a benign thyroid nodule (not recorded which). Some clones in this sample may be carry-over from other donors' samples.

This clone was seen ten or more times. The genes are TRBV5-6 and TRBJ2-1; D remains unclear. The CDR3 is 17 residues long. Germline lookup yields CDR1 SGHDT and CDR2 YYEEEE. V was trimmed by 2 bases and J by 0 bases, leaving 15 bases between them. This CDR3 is CASSFNGISSSYNEQFF. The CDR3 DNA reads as TGTGCCAGCAGCTTCAACGGAATTTCCAGCTCCTACAATGAGCAGTTCTTC.

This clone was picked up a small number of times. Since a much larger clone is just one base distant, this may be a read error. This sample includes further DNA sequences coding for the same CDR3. The CDR3: CASSHGTGDTEAFF. DNA for the CDR3: TGTGCCAGCAGCCACGGGACAGGGGACACTGAAGCGTTCTTT. The chain has TRBV7-3 and TRBJ1-1; 10 bases are shared with TRBD1. The V gene's germline CDR1 is SGHTA and CDR2 FQGTGA. The CDR3 is 14 residues long.

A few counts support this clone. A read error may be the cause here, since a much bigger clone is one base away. CDR3 in DNA: TGTGCCAGCAGTGGATACGACAATGAGCAGTTCTTC. It is translated as CASSGYDNEQFF. The gene calls are TRBV28 and TRBJ2-1; D gene uncertain. This CDR3 region has 12 residues. The V gene's germline CDR1 is MDHEN and CDR2 SYDVKM. The germline V and J ends were trimmed by 5 bases and 5 bases, with 7 bases remaining between them. Variable domain in full (rest from reference TRBV28 and TRBJ2-1): DVKVTQSSRYLVKRTGEKVFLECVQDMDHENMFWYRQDPGLGLRLIYFSYDVKMKEKGDIPEGYSVSREKKERFSLILESASTNQTSMYLCASSGYDNEQFFGPGTRLTVL.

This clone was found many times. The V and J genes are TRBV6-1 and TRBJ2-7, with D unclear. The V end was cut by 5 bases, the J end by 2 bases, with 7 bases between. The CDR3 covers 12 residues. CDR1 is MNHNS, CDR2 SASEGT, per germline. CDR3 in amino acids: CASSSQTYEQYF. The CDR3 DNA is TGTGCCAGCAGTTCCCAGACCTACGAGCAGTACTTC.

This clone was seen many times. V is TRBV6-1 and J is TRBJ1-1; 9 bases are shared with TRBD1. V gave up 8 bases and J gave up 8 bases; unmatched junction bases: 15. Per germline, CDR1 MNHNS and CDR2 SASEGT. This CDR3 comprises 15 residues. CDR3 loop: CASSRPGQGVFEAFF. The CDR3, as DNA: TGTGCCAGCTCCAGACCGGGACAGGGTGTTTTCGAAGCTTTCTTT.

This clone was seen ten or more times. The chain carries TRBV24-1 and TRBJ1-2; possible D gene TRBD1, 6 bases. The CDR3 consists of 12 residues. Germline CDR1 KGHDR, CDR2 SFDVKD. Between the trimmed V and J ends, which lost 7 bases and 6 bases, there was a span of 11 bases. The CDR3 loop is CATRGAGDGYTF. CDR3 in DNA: TGTGCCACCAGGGGGGCAGGGGATGGCTACACCTTC.

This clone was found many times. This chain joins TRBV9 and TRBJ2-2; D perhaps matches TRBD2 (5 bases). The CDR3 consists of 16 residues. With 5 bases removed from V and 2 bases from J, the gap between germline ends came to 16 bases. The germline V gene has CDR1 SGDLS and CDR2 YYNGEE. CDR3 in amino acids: CASRHGVAQNTGELFF. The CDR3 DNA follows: TGTGCCAGCAGGCACGGGGTAGCTCAAAACACCGGGGAGCTGTTTTTT.

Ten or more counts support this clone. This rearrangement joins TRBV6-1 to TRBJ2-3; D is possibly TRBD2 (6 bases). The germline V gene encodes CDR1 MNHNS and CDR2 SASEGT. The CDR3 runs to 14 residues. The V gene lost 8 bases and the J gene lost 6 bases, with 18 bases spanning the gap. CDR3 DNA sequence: TGTGCCAGCGCCGGGGGAGCGGGTTCGGATACGCAGTATTTT. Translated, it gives CASAGGAGSDTQYF.

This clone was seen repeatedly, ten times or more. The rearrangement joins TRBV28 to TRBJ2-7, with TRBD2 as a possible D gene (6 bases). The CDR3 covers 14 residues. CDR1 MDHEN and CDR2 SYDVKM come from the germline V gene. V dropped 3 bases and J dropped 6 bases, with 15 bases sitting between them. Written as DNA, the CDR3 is TGTGCCAGCAGTTTTTCCGGGAGAAGAGCCGAGCAGTACTTC. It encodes CASSFSGRRAEQYF.

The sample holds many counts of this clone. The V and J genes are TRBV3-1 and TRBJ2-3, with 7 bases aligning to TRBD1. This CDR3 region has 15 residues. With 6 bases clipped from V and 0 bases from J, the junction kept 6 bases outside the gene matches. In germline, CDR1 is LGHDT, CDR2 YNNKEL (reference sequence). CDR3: CASRTGISSTDTQYF. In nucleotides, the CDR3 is TGTGCCAGCAGGACAGGGATTTCTAGCACAGATACGCAGTATTTT.

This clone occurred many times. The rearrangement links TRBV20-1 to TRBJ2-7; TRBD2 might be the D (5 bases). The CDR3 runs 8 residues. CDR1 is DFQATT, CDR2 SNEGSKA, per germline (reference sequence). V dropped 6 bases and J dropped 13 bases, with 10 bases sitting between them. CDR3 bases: TGCAGTGCCGACGGGGAATACTTC. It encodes CSADGEYF.

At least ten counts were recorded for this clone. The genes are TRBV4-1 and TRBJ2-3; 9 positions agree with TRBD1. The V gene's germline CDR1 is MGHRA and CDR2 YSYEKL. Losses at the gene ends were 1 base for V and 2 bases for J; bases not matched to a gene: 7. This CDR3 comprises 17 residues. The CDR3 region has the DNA TGCGCCAGCAGCCAAGGAGGGACAGGGACGTACACAGATACGCAGTATTTT. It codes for CASSQGGTGTYTDTQYF.